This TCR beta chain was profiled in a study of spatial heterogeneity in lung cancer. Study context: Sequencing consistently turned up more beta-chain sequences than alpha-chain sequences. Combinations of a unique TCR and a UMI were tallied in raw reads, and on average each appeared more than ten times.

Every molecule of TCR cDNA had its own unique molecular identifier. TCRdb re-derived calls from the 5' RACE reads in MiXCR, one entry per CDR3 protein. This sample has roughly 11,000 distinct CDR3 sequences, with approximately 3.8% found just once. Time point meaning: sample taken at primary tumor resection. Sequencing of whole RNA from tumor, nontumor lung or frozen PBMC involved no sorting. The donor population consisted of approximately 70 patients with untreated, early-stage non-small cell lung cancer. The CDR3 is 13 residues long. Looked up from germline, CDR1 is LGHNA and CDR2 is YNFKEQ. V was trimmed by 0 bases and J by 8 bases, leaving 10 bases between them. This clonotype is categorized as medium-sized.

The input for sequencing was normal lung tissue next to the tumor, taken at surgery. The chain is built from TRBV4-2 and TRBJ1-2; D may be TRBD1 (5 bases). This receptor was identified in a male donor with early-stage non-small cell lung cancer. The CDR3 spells CASSQEGVYGYTF. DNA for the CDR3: TGTGCCAGCAGCCAAGAGGGGGTATACGGCTACACCTTC.